One and the same sample provided the 15 T cell receptor beta chains below, sequenced in a study of cytotoxic CD8 clonotypes in ibrutinib-treated CLL. The table came from immunoSEQ multiplex PCR; TCRdb's copy has only in-frame clones and leaves some out. In the table there are roughly 16,000 clones, about 70% of which are singletons. Material: PBMCs, obtained after 12 months of ibrutinib treatment. The origin of the receptors is a human donor with chronic lymphocytic leukemia.

This rearrangement joins TRBV7-3 to TRBJ2-3; 12 bases are a match to TRBD1. The CDR3 sequence is 15 residues long. The V segment lost 3 bases and the J segment 3 bases; nucleotides outside the gene matches: 1. Germline V gene lookup returns CDR1 SGHTA and CDR2 FQGTGA. CDR3 nucleotide sequence: TGTGCCAGCAGCTTGGGACAGGGGGCGACAGATACGCAGTATTTT. Its translation: CASSLGQGATDTQYF.

V and J are TRBV10-3 and TRBJ2-3; TRBD2 agrees at 8 bases. The trim removed 0 bases at V and 0 bases at J, leaving 2 bases unmatched. The germline CDR1 and CDR2 sequences are ENHRY and SYGVKD. CDR3 size: 16 residues. CDR3 region: CAISESLAESTDTQYF. The CDR3 region has the DNA TGTGCCATCAGTGAGTCACTAGCGGAGAGCACAGATACGCAGTATTTT.

The chain combines TRBV6-5 with TRBJ1-5; TRBD1 aligns across 7 bases. The germline gives CDR1 MNHEY, CDR2 SVGAGI. V trimming: 8 bases; J trimming: 6 bases; junction bases outside the gene matches: 10. The CDR3 runs 14 residues. CDR3 nucleotides: TGTGCCAGCGGAGACAGGGTGGACAGTCAGCCCCAGCATTTT. This gives the protein CASGDRVDSQPQHF.

This clone was counted only a few times. J is TRBJ2-7 and V is TRBV2, with 8 bases that match TRBD1. With 10 bases clipped from V and 5 bases from J, the junction kept 7 bases outside the gene matches. This CDR3 is 12 amino acids long. The germline V gene encodes CDR1 SNHLY and CDR2 FYNNEI. The CDR3 bases are TGTGCCATCCGGACAGGGAGCCACGAGCAGTACTTC. Translating it yields CAIRTGSHEQYF. Together with reference TRBV2 and TRBJ2-7, the CDR3 gives the full variable domain: EPEVTQTPSHQVTQMGQEVILRCVPISNHLYFYWYRQILGQKVEFLVSFYNNEISEKSEIFDDQFSVERPDGSNFTLKIRSTKLEDSAMYFCAIRTGSHEQYFGPGTRLTVT.

Comments on this clone: The junction differs from germline at one of its ends, possibly a read error. The chain combines TRBV5-4 with TRBJ2-7; D is ambiguous. This CDR3 has 15 amino acids. Germline V gene data show CDR1 as SGHNT and CDR2 as YYREEE (reference sequence). The CDR3 sequence is CASRLDGLSSYEQYF. The CDR3 coding sequence is TGTGCCAGCAGATTGGACGGCTTGAGCTCCTACGAGCAGTACTTC.

The chain recombines TRBV6-5 with TRBJ2-7; 9 bases map to TRBD1. The trim removed 1 base at V and 7 bases at J, leaving 8 bases unmatched. The CDR3 consists of 15 residues. Germline CDR1 and CDR2: MNHEY and SVGAGI. CDR3 DNA sequence: TGTGCCAGCAGTTACTGGGGGACAGGGTCGGAAGAGCAGTACTTC. This encodes CASSYWGTGSEEQYF.

In its sample, this clone ranks as medium-sized. J is TRBJ2-2 and V is TRBV5-4; unclear D gene. The germline gives CDR1 SGHNT, CDR2 YYREEE (reference sequence). The germline V and J ends were trimmed by 4 bases and 0 bases, with 4 bases remaining between them. CDR3 size: 13 residues. The CDR3 DNA follows: TGTGCCAGCAGCACCGCGAACACCGGGGAGCTGTTTTTT. Encoded protein: CASSTANTGELFF.

The chain uses TRBV4-1 and TRBJ2-3, with D perhaps matching TRBD2 (5 bases). Germline CDR1 and CDR2: MGHRA and YSYEKL. This CDR3 contains 16 residues. Trimming took 0 bases from V and 4 from J, leaving 14 bases between them. The CDR3 DNA sequence: TGCGCCAGCAGCCAAGACCCGCCCCCGAGGGCAGATACGCAGTATTTT. This sequence encodes CASSQDPPPRADTQYF.

This chain uses TRBV30 with TRBJ1-4; D unresolved. Trimming removed 2 bases at V and 11 bases at J, with 9 bases between. The V gene's germline CDR1 is GTSNPN and CDR2 SVGIG (reference sequence). The CDR3 has 11 residues. The CDR3 sequence: CAWSQEKKLFF. CDR3 DNA sequence: TGTGCCTGGAGTCAGGAGAAGAAACTGTTTTTT.

This chain links TRBV4-1 with TRBJ1-4; weak D call: TRBD1 (6 bases). Between the trimmed V and J ends, which lost 3 bases and 3 bases, there was a span of 11 bases. Per germline, CDR1 MGHRA and CDR2 YSYEKL. The CDR3 covers 15 residues. In DNA, the CDR3 is TGCGCCAGCAGCCATCCCAGGGGACCTAATGAAAAACTGTTTTTT. Protein: CASSHPRGPNEKLFF.

This rearrangement joins TRBV7-9 to TRBJ1-1, with 9 positions matching TRBD1. Per the germline V gene, CDR1 is SEHNR and CDR2 is FQNEAQ (reference sequence). The ends lost 5 bases at V and 1 base at J; junction bases unmatched: 8. The CDR3 runs 16 residues. The CDR3 region is CASSATGTGPNTEAFF. CDR3 nucleotide sequence: TGTGCCAGCAGCGCCACCGGGACAGGGCCGAACACTGAAGCTTTCTTT.

The chain links TRBV6-1 to TRBJ1-4, with TRBD1 as a possible D gene (6 bases). CDR1 is MNHNS and CDR2 is SASEGT in the germline V gene. There are 15 residues in the CDR3. With 6 bases removed from V and 11 bases from J, the gap between germline ends came to 22 bases. As DNA, the CDR3 is TGTGCCAGCAGCCTGAACCGGGACATTATTATGAAACTGTTTTTT. Translation: CASSLNRDIIMKLFF.

This clone was picked up a small number of times. The rearrangement joins TRBV28 to TRBJ1-4, with unresolved D. The germline CDR1 and CDR2 sequences are MDHEN and SYDVKM. V shed 8 bases and J shed 2 bases, with 9 bases lying between them. The CDR3 runs to 13 residues. Here the CDR3 DNA reads TGTGCCAGCCTACGGCGGACTAATGAAAAACTGTTTTTT. It encodes CASLRRTNEKLFF. Full variable domain (remainder filled in from reference TRBV28 and TRBJ1-4): DVKVTQSSRYLVKRTGEKVFLECVQDMDHENMFWYRQDPGLGLRLIYFSYDVKMKEKGDIPEGYSVSREKKERFSLILESASTNQTSMYLCASLRRTNEKLFFGSGTQLSVL.

About this clone: This sample also contains other DNA sequences that code for the same CDR3. The chain employs TRBV29-1 and TRBJ1-1, with TRBD1 as a possible D gene (6 bases). V lost 3 bases, J lost 3 bases, and 8 bases lay in between. The CDR3 totals 12 residues. The germline V gene has CDR1 SQVTM and CDR2 ANQGSEA. The CDR3 sequence: CSVDTGYTEAFF. The CDR3 DNA reads as TGCAGCGTTGATACAGGGTACACTGAAGCTTTCTTT. Full variable domain (rest looked up from reference TRBV29-1 and TRBJ1-1): SAVISQKPSRDICQRGTSLTIQCQVDSQVTMMFWYRQQPGQSLTLIATANQGSEATYESGFVIDKFPISRPNLTFSTLTVSNMSPEDSSIYLCSVDTGYTEAFFGQGTRLTVV.

In this sample, this clone turned up once. The genes are TRBV7-9 and TRBJ2-1; D call uncertain. The CDR3 extends over 13 amino acids. CDR1 is SEHNR, CDR2 FQNEAQ, per germline (reference sequence). V was clipped by 1 base and J by 5 bases, with 6 bases between them. The CDR3 sequence is CASSLEYNNEQFF. CDR3 nucleotides: TGTGCCAGCAGCTTAGAGTACAACAATGAGCAGTTCTTC.